A single sample is the source of the 2 T cell receptor beta chains below, sequenced in a study of identical twins. TCRdb processed the 5' RACE reads anew with MiXCR; each CDR3 protein has one entry. Among 350,000 to 400,000 distinct CDR3 sequences listed, about 10% were seen once. Sequencing was done on a sample of naive T cells sorted from blood. The receptors here all came from a woman in her forties or fifties in good health.

This sequence joins TRBV7-6 and TRBJ2-3; possibly TRBD2 for D (6 bases). CDR3 length: 15 amino acids. Germline V gene lookup returns CDR1 SGHVS and CDR2 FNYEAQ. The V end lost 1 base, the J end lost 6 bases, and 14 bases lay between the germline ends. This CDR3 reads CASSLDLLGGDTQYF. CDR3 bases: TGTGCCAGCAGCTTAGATCTTCTCGGAGGGGATACGCAGTATTTT.

The V call is TRBV5-1, the J call TRBJ2-7; 11 bases map to TRBD1. The CDR3 length is 16 residues. The trim removed 4 bases at V and 3 bases at J, leaving 9 bases unmatched. CDR1 is SGHRS, CDR2 YFSETQ, per germline. The CDR3 loop is CASSPFKGTGGYEQYF. The CDR3 DNA reads TGCGCCAGCAGCCCGTTTAAGGGGACAGGGGGCTACGAGCAGTACTTC.